Below, 19 T cell receptor beta chains from the same sample are listed, as sequenced in a study of T cell responses to AZD1222 COVID-19 vaccine (dated by TCRdb to the early 2020s). To prepare the library, the immunoSEQ multiplex PCR assay was applied. TCRdb carries this immuneACCESS record with in-frame sequences only. Its versions omit some clonotypes, under half of them owing to an unresolved V gene in the studies checked, with the rest unexplained. For this sample there are tens of thousands of clones; approximately 83% appear just once. The ten largest clones capture approximately 16% of the sample. The time point tag for this specimen amounts to: baseline before first vaccination. The specimen was peripheral blood, collected on day 0 of AZD1222 vaccination. The receptors derive from an adult in good health.

The chain uses TRBV10-3 and TRBJ1-2; D not resolved. There are 15 residues in the CDR3. V lost 0 bases, J lost 5 bases, and 13 bases lay in between. CDR1 ENHRY and CDR2 SYGVKD come from the germline V gene. CDR3 DNA sequence: TGTGCCATCAGTGAGTCGAAAACAGATAATTATGGCTACACCTTC. Encoded protein: CAISESKTDNYGYTF.

The V call is TRBV28, the J call TRBJ1-2, with TRBD1 matching over 8 bases. The ends lost 5 bases at V and 5 bases at J; junction bases unmatched: 10. This CDR3 is 15 amino acids long. From germline, CDR1 is MDHEN and CDR2 SYDVKM. CDR3 in amino acids: CASSPSGQGIYGYTF. DNA of the CDR3: TGTGCCAGCAGTCCGTCAGGACAGGGAATATATGGCTACACCTTC.

V is TRBV19 and J is TRBJ1-3; D unresolved. The CDR3 contains 15 residues. V lost 3 bases and J 0 bases, leaving 9 bases between the germline ends. Germline CDR1 reads LNHDA; CDR2 reads SQIVND (reference sequence). As DNA, the CDR3 is TGTGCCAGTAGTATGGGTACAGTCTCTGGAAACACCATATATTTT. Translation: CASSMGTVSGNTIYF. Looking up the rest from reference TRBV19 and TRBJ1-3 gives the full variable domain: DGGITQSPKYLFRKEGQNVTLSCEQNLNHDAMYWYRQDPGQGLRLIYYSQIVNDFQKGDIAEGYSVSREKKESFPLTVTSAQKNPTAFYLCASSMGTVSGNTIYFGEGSWLTVV.

The V and J genes are TRBV5-1 and TRBJ1-2, with D perhaps TRBD1 (6 bases). Trimming cost V 0 bases and J 4 bases, with 16 bases left between them. The CDR3 consists of 16 residues. Per the germline V gene, CDR1 is SGHRS and CDR2 is YFSETQ. The CDR3 DNA reads as TGCGCCAGCAGCTTGGCTCAAACCGGGACACCCTATGGCTACACCTTC. It encodes CASSLAQTGTPYGYTF.

This chain connects TRBV7-9 to TRBJ2-3; the D gene is possibly TRBD2 (6 bases). The CDR3 loop spans 17 amino acids. CDR1 SEHNR and CDR2 FQNEAQ come from the germline V gene (reference sequence). The V end lost 4 bases, the J end lost 2 bases, and 19 bases lay between the germline ends. This CDR3 is CASSSEGRTLPTDTQYF. The CDR3 DNA reads as TGTGCCAGCAGCTCCGAGGGGAGGACCCTTCCCACAGATACGCAGTATTTT.

This clone appeared a single time. This chain links TRBV7-6 with TRBJ2-7; 11 nucleotides agree with TRBD2. The V gene's germline CDR1 is SGHVS and CDR2 FNYEAQ. Germline trimming cut 1 base from V and 1 base from J; bases unmatched to any gene: 21. CDR3 length: 22 residues. CDR3 sequence (DNA): TGTGCCAGCAGCTTAGGGCTAGCGGGAGGAACTCGTCCATACCTGAATTCCTACGAGCAGTACTTC. Translation: CASSLGLAGGTRPYLNSYEQYF.

CDR3 in DNA: TGTGCCAGCAGTTACCAGGGGAACTATGGCTACACCTTC. As protein: CASSYQGNYGYTF. The chain employs TRBV11-2 and TRBJ1-2; D is possibly TRBD1 (6 bases). V lost 6 bases and J 2 bases, leaving 10 bases between the germline ends. The CDR3 runs 13 residues. CDR1 is SGHAT and CDR2 is FQNNGV in the germline V gene.

The J gene is TRBJ2-7, the V gene TRBV6-5, with D possibly called TRBD1 or TRBD2 (7 bases each). V gave up 4 bases and J gave up 1 base, with 14 bases separating them. This CDR3 is built from 15 residues. CDR1 MNHEY and CDR2 SVGAGI come from the germline V gene. The CDR3, as DNA: TGTGCCAGCAGTTTCCGCAGGGGGGGGTCCTACGAGCAGTACTTC. Protein sequence: CASSFRRGGSYEQYF.

This clone was detected only once. The chain recombines TRBV27 with TRBJ2-3; 7 nucleotides agree with TRBD2. The CDR3 spans 15 residues. CDR1 is MNHEY and CDR2 is SMNVEV in the germline V gene (reference sequence). V lost 4 bases to trimming and J lost 1 base; unmatched junction nucleotides: 5. CDR3 DNA sequence: TGTGCCAGCAGTTGGGAGGGTGGGGGCACAGATACGCAGTATTTT. Its protein product is CASSWEGGGTDTQYF.

As for this clone: One end of the junction fails to match germline, which may point to a read error. CDR3 sequence (DNA): TGTGCCAGCAGCATAGCCCCCCCTGGGGCTGAAGCTTTCTTT. Translation: CASSIAPPGAEAFF. The chain links TRBV7-9 to TRBJ1-1; D unresolved. Germline V CDR1 and CDR2: SEHNR, FQNEAQ (reference sequence). The CDR3 is made up of 14 amino acids.

J is TRBJ2-7 and V is TRBV6-2 or TRBV6-3, with D possibly being TRBD1 or TRBD2 (5 bases each). The CDR3 covers 16 residues. Looked up from germline, CDR1 is MNHEY and CDR2 is SVGEGT. V shed 0 bases and J shed 2 bases, with 14 bases lying between them. CDR3 residues: CASSYSIRGQTYEQYF. CDR3 sequence (DNA): TGTGCCAGCAGTTACTCGATTCGGGGCCAGACCTACGAGCAGTACTTC.

This chain connects TRBV2 to TRBJ1-1; D may be TRBD1 (5 bases). Germline lookup yields CDR1 SNHLY and CDR2 FYNNEI. CDR3 size: 13 residues. The V and J ends lost 7 bases and 10 bases respectively, with 19 bases between them. This CDR3 is CASIDAGTLGAFF. The CDR3 bases are TGTGCCAGCATCGACGCGGGGACCCTTGGAGCTTTCTTT.

The chain carries TRBV7-9 and TRBJ1-1; maybe TRBD1 (6 bases). The V end was cut by 5 bases, the J end by 1 base, with 11 bases between. This CDR3 is built from 14 residues. Germline CDR1 SEHNR, CDR2 FQNEAQ (reference sequence). The CDR3 bases are TGTGCCAGCAGCCAAGGACAGCAGAACACTGAAGCTTTCTTT. Amino acid sequence: CASSQGQQNTEAFF. Full variable domain (missing parts from reference TRBV7-9 and TRBJ1-1): DTGVSQNPRHKITKRGQNVTFRCDPISEHNRLYWYRQTLGQGPEFLTYFQNEAQLEKSRLLSDRFSAERPKGSFSTLEIQRTEQGDSAMYLCASSQGQQNTEAFFGQGTRLTVV.

In regard to this clone: Compared with germline, one end of the junction differs, possibly owing to a read error. The gene calls are TRBV5-1 and TRBJ2-1, with 7 bases lining up with TRBD2. Germline CDR1 reads SGHRS; CDR2 reads YFSETQ. The CDR3 has 15 residues. In DNA, the CDR3 is TGCGCCAGCAACTTGGCGGGAGCGAGCTACAATGAGCAGTTCTTC. Protein: CASNLAGASYNEQFF. Full variable domain (rest looked up from reference TRBV5-1 and TRBJ2-1): KAGVTQTPRYLIKTRGQQVTLSCSPISGHRSVSWYQQTPGQGLQFLFEYFSETQRNKGNFPGRFSGRQFSNSRSEMNVSTLELGDSALYLCASNLAGASYNEQFFGPGTRLTVL.

This clone was observed once. The chain carries TRBV4-1 and TRBJ2-3; a weak D match, TRBD1 (7 bases). Looked up from germline, CDR1 is MGHRA and CDR2 is YSYEKL. Deletions cut 2 bases from V and 2 bases from J, with 20 bases between. CDR3 length: 18 residues. In DNA form, the CDR3 reads TGCGCCAGCAGCCAAACCGTGGGACAGCCGGGGGACACAGATACGCAGTATTTT. This encodes CASSQTVGQPGDTDTQYF.

Points on this clone: The junction departs from the called germline gene at one end, perhaps through a read error. The rearrangement uses TRBV28 and TRBJ1-5; unclear D gene. The CDR3 is made up of 13 amino acids. Germline CDR1 and CDR2: MDHEN and SYDVKM. The CDR3 DNA reads as TGTGCCAGCAGCACCGCCAGGACCTCCAGGCGCATTTTT. Its protein is CASSTARTSRRIF. Looking up the rest from reference TRBV28 and TRBJ1-5 gives the full variable domain: DVKVTQSSRYLVKRTGEKVFLECVQDMDHENMFWYRQDPGLGLRLIYFSYDVKMKEKGDIPEGYSVSREKKERFSLILESASTNQTSMYLCASSTARTSRRIFGDGTRLSIL.

The rearrangement uses TRBV28 and TRBJ2-1; TRBD2 matches 9 bases. Germline V gene sequence: CDR1 MDHEN, CDR2 SYDVKM. With 6 bases clipped from V and 1 base from J, the junction kept 1 base outside the gene matches. CDR3 length equals 14 residues. CDR3 DNA sequence: TGTGCCAGCAGGCGGGAGGGGTCCTACAATGAGCAGTTCTTC. It yields the protein CASRREGSYNEQFF.

This chain joins TRBV9 and TRBJ1-2; no reliable D call. V was trimmed by 4 bases and J by 7 bases, leaving 11 bases between them. The germline gives CDR1 SGDLS, CDR2 YYNGEE. The CDR3 covers 12 residues. DNA for the CDR3: TGTGCCAGCAGCCAATCCTCCGTTGGCTACACCTTC. This gives the protein CASSQSSVGYTF.

The chain couples TRBV27 to TRBJ2-7; D ambiguous. Germline CDR1 is MNHEY and CDR2 is SMNVEV (reference sequence). The CDR3 has 14 amino acids. Trimming took off 3 bases at V and 0 bases at J, with 9 bases between the two ends. In DNA form, the CDR3 reads TGTGCCAGCAGTTTGGTTGGCCCCTCCTACGAGCAGTACTTC. As protein: CASSLVGPSYEQYF.